This paragraph reports one T cell receptor beta chain. These data belong to a study of blood T cell repertoires in COVID-19. Some clones are missing from TCRdb's copy, which holds only in-frame ones; the method was immunoSEQ multiplex PCR. The sample lists over 300,000 clones; around 87% were seen once. This CDR3 comprises 18 residues. J lost 0 bases, V lost 5 bases, and 6 bases had no gene match. Germline CDR1 and CDR2: SGHTA and FQGNSA. Sequenced: PBMCs or T cells enriched from blood (not recorded which). J is TRBJ2-3 and V is TRBV7-2; 15 bases are a match to TRBD2. This clonotype originated in a woman in her twenties or thirties with acute COVID-19. The CDR3 bases are TGTGCCAGCAGCCCTTGGACTAGCGGGGGGGCTAGCACAGATACGCAGTATTTT. This sequence encodes CASSPWTSGGASTDTQYF.